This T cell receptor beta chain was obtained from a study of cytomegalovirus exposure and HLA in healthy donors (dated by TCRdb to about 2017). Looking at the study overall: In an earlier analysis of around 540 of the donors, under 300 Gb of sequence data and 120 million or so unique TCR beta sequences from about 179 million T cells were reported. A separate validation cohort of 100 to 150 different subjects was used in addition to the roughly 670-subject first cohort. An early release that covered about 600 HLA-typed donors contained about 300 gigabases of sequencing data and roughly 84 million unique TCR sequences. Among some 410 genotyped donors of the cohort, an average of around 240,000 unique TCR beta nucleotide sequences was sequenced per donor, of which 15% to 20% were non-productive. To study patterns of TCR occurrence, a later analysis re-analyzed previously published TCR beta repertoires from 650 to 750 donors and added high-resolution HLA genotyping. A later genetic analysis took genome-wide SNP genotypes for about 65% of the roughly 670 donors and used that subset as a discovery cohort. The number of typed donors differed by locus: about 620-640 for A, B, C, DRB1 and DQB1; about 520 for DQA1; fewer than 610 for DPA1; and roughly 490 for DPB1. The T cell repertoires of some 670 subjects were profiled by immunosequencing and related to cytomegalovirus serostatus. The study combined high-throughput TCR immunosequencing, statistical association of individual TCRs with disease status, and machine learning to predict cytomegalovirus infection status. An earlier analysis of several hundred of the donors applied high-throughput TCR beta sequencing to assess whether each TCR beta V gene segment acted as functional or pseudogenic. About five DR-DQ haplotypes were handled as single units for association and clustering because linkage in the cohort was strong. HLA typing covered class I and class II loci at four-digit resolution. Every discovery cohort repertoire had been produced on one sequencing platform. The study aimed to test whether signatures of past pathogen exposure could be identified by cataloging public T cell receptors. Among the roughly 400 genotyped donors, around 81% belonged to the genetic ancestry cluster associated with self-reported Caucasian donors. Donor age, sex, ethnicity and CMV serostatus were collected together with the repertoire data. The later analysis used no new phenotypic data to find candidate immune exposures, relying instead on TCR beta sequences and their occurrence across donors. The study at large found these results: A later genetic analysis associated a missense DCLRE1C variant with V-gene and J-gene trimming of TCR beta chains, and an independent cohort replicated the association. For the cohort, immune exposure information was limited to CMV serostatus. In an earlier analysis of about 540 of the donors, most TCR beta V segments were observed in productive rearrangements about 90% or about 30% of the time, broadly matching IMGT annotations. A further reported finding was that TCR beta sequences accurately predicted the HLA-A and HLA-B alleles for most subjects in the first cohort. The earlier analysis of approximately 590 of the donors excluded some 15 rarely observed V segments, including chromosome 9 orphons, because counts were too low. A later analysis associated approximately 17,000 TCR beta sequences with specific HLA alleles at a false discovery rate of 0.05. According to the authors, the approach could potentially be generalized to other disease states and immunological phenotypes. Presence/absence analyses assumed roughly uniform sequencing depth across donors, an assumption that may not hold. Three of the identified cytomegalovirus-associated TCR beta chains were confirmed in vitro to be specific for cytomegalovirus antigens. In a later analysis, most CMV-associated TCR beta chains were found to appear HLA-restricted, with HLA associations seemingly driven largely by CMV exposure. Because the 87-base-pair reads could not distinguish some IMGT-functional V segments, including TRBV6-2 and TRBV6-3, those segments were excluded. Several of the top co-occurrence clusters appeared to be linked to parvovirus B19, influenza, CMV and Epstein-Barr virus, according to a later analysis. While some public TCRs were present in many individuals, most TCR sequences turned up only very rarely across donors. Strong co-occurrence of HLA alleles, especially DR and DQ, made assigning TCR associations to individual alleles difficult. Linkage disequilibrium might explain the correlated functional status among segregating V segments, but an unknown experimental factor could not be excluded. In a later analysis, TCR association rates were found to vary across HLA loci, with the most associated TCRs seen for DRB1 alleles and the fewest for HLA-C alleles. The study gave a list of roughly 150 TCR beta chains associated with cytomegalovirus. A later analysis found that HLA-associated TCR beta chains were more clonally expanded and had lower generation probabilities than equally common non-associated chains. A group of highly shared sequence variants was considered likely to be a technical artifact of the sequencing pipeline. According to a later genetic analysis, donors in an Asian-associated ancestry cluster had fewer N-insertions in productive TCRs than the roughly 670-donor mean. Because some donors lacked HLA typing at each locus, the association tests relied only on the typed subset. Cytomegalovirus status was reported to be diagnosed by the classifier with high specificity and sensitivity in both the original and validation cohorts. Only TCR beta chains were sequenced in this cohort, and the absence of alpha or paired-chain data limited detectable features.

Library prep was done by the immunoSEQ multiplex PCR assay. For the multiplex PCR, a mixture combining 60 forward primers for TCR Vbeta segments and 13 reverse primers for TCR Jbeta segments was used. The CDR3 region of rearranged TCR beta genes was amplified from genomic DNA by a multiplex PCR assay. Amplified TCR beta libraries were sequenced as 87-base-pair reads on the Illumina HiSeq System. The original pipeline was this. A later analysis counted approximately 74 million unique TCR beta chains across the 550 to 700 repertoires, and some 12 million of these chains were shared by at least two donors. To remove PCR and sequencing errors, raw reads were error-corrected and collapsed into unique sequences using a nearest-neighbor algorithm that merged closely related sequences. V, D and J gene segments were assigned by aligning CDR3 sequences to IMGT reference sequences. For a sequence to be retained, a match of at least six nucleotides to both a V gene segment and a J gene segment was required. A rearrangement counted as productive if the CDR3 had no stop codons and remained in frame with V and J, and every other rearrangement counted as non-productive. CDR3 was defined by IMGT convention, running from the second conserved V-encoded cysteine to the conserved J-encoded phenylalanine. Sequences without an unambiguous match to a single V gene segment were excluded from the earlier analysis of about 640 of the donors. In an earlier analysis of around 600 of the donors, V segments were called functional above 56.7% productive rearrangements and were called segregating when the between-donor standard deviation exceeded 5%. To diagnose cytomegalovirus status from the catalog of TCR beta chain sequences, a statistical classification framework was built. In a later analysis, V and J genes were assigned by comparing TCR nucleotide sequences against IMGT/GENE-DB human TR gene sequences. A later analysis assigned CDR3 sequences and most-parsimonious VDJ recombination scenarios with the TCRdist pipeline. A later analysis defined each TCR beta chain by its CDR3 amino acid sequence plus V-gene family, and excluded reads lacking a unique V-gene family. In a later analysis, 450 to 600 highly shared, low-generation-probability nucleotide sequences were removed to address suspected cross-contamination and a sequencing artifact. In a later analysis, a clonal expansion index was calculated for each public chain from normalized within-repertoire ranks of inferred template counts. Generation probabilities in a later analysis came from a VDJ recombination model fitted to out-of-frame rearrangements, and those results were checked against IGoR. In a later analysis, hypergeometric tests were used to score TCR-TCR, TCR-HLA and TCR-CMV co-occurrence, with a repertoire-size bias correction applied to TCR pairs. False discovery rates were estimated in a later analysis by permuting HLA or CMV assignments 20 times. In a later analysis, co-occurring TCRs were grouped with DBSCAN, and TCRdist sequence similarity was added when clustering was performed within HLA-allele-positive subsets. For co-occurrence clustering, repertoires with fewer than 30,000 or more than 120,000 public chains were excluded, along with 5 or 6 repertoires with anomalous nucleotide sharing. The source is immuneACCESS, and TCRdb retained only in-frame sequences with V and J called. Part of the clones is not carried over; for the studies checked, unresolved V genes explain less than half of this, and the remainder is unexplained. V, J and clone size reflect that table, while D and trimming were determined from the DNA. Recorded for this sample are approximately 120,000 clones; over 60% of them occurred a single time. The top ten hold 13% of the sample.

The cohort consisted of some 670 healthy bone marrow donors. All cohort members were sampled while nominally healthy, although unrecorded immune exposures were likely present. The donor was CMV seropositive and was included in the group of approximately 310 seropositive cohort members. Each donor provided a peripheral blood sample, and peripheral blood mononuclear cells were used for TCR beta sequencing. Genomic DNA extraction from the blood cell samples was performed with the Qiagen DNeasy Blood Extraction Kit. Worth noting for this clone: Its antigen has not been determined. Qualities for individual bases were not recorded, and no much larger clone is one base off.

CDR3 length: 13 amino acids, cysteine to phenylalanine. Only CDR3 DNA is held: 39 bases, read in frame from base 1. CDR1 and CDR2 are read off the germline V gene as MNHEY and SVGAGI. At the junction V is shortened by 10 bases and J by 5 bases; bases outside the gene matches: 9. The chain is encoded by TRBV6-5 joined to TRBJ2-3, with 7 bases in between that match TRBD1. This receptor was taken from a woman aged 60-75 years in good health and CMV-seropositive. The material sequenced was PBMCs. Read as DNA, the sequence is TGTGCCATCCAAAGGGGGCGGAAAGATACGCAGTATTTT. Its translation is CAIQRGRKDTQYF.